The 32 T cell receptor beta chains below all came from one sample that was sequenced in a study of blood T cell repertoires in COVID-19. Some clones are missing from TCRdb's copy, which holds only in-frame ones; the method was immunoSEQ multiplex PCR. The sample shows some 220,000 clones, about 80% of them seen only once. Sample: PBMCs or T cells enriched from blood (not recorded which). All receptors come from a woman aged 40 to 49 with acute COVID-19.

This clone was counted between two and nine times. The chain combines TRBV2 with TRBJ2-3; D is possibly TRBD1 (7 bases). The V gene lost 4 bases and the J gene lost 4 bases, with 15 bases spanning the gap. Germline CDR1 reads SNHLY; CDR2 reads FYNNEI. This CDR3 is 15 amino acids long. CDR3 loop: CASSVQGGRADTQYF. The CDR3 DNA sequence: TGTGCCAGCAGTGTGCAGGGGGGCCGCGCAGATACGCAGTATTTT.

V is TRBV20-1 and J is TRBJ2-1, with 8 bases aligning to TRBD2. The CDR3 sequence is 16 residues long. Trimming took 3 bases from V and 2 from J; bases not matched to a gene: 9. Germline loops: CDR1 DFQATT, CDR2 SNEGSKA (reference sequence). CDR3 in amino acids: CSASRSGGAPYNEQFF. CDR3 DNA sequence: TGCAGTGCTAGTCGCAGCGGGGGTGCACCCTACAATGAGCAGTTCTTC.

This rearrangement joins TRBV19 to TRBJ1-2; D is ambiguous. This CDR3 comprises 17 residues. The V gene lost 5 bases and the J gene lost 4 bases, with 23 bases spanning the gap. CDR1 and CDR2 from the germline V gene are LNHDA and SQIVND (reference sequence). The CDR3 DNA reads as TGTGCCAGTAGTCTTTCCCTCCGGGTTTCCTTTACCTATGGCTACACCTTC. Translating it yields CASSLSLRVSFTYGYTF.

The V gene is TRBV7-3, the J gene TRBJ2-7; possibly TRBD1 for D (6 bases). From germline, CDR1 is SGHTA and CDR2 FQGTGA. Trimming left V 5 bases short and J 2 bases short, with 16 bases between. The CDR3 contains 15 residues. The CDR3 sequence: CASSPGQSGAYEQYF. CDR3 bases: TGTGCCAGCAGCCCCGGACAGAGTGGCGCCTACGAGCAGTACTTC.

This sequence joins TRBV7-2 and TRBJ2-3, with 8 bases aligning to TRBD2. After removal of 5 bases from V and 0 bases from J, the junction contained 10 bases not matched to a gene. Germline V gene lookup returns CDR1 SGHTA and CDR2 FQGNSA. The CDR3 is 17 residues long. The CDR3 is CASSDARAGESTDTQYF. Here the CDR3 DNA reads TGTGCCAGCAGCGACGCCCGAGCGGGGGAAAGCACAGATACGCAGTATTTT.

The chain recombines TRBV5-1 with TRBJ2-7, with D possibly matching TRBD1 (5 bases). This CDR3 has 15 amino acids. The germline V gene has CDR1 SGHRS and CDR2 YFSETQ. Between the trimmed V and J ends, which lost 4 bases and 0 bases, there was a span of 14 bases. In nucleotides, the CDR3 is TGCGCCAGCAGCACCGACAGAATACTCTCCTACGAGCAGTACTTC. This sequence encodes CASSTDRILSYEQYF. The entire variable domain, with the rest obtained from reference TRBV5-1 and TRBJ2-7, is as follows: KAGVTQTPRYLIKTRGQQVTLSCSPISGHRSVSWYQQTPGQGLQFLFEYFSETQRNKGNFPGRFSGRQFSNSRSEMNVSTLELGDSALYLCASSTDRILSYEQYFGPGTRLTVT.

The DNA for the CDR3 is TGTGCCAGCAGCCAAGGGACAGGGCGAGCTTTCTTT. Its protein is CASSQGTGRAFF. J is TRBJ1-1 and V is TRBV14; 8 nucleotides agree with TRBD1. The CDR3 length is 12 residues. CDR1 SGHDN and CDR2 FVKESK come from the germline V gene. V lost 1 base, J lost 10 bases, and 2 bases stayed unmatched.

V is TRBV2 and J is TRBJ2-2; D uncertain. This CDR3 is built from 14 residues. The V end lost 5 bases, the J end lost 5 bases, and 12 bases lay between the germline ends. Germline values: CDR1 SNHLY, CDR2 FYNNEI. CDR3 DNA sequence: TGTGCCAGCAGTCCCCCTCGTGTGACCGGGGAGCTGTTTTTT. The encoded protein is CASSPPRVTGELFF.

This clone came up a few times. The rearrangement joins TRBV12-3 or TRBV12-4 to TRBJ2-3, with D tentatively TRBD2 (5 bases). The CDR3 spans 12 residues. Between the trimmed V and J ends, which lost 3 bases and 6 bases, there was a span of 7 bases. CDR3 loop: CASSFSDDTQYF. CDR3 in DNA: TGTGCCAGCAGTTTTAGCGACGATACGCAGTATTTT.

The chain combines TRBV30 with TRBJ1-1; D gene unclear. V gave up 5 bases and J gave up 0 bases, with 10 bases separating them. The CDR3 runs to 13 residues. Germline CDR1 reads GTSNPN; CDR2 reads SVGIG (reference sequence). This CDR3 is CAWAAGLNTEAFF. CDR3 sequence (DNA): TGTGCCTGGGCGGCGGGTTTGAACACTGAAGCTTTCTTT.

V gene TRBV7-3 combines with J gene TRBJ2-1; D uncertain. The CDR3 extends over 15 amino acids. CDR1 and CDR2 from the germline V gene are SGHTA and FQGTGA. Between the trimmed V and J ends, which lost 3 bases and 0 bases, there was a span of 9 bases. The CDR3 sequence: CASSLFQNSYNEQFF. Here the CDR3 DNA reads TGTGCCAGCAGCTTGTTCCAAAACTCCTACAATGAGCAGTTCTTC.

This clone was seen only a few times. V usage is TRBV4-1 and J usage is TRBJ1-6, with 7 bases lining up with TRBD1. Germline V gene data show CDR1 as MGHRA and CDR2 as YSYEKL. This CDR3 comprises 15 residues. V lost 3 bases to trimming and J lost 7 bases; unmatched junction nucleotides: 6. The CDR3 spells CASSHAGTANSPLHF. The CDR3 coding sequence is TGCGCCAGCAGCCACGCCGGGACAGCGAATTCACCCCTCCACTTT.

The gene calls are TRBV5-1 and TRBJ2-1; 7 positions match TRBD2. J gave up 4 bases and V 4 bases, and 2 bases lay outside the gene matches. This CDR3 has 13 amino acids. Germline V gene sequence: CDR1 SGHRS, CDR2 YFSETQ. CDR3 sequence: CASSAGLYNEQFF. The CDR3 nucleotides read TGCGCCAGCAGCGCGGGACTATACAATGAGCAGTTCTTC. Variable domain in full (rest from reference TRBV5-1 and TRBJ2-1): KAGVTQTPRYLIKTRGQQVTLSCSPISGHRSVSWYQQTPGQGLQFLFEYFSETQRNKGNFPGRFSGRQFSNSRSEMNVSTLELGDSALYLCASSAGLYNEQFFGPGTRLTVL.

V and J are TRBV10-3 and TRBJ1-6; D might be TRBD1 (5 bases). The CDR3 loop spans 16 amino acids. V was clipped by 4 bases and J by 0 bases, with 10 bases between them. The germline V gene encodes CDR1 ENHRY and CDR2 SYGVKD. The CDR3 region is CAISVQARSYNSPLHF. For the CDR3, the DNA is TGTGCCATCAGTGTACAGGCCCGCTCCTATAATTCACCCCTCCACTTT.

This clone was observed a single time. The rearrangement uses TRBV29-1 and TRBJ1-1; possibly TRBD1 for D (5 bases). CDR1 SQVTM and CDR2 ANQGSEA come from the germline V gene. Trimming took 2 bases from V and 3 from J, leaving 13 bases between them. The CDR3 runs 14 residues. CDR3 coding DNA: TGCAGCGTTGAAAGGGGTGGGGCGTACACTGAAGCTTTCTTT. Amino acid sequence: CSVERGGAYTEAFF.

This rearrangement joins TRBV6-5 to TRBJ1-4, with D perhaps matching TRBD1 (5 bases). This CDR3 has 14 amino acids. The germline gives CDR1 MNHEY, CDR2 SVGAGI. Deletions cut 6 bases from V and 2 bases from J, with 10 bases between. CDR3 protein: CASSRGHTNEKLFF. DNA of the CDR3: TGTGCCAGCAGCCGCGGACATACTAATGAAAAACTGTTTTTT.

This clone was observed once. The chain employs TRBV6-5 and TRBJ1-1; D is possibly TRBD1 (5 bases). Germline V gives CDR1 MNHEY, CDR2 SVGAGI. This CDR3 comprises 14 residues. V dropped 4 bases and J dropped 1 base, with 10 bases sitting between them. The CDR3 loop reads CASSLRQGNTEAFF. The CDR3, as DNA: TGTGCCAGCAGTTTACGTCAGGGGAACACTGAAGCTTTCTTT.

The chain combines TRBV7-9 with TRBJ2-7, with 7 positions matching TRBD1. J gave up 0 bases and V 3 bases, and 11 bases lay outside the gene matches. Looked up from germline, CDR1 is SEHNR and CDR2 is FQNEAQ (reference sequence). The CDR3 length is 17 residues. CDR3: CASSLAGTARSSYEQYF. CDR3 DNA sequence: TGTGCCAGCAGCTTGGCCGGGACAGCCAGGAGCTCCTACGAGCAGTACTTC.

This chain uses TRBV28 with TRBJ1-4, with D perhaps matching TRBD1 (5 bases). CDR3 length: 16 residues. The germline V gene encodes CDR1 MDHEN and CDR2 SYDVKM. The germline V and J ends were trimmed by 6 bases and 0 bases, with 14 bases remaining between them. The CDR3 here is CASSPGGGATNEKLFF. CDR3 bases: TGTGCCAGCAGCCCGGGTGGGGGGGCAACTAATGAAAAACTGTTTTTT.

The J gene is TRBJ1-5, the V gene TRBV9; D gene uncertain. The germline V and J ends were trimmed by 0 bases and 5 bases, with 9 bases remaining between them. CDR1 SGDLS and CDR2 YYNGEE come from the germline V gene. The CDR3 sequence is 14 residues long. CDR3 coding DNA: TGTGCCAGCAGCGTAGATCCTACAGATCAGCCCCAGCATTTT. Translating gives CASSVDPTDQPQHF.

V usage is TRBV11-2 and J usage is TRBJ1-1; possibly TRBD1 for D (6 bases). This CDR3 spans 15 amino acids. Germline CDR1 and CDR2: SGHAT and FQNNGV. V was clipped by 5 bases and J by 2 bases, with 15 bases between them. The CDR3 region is CASSPWTASNTEAFF. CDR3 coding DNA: TGTGCCAGCAGCCCATGGACAGCTTCAAACACTGAAGCTTTCTTT.

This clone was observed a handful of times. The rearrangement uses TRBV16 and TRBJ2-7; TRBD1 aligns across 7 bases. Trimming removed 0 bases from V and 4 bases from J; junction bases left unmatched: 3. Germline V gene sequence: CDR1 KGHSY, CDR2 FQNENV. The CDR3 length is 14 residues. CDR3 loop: CASSQSIRGYEQYF. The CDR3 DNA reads TGTGCCAGCAGCCAATCGATCAGGGGGTACGAGCAGTACTTC.

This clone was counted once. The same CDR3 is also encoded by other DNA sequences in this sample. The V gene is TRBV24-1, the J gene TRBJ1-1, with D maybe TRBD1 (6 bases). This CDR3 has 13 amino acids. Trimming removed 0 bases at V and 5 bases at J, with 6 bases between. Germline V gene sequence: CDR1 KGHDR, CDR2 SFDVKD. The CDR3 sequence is CATSDLRGTEAFF. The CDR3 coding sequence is TGTGCCACCAGTGATTTGAGGGGGACTGAAGCTTTCTTT.

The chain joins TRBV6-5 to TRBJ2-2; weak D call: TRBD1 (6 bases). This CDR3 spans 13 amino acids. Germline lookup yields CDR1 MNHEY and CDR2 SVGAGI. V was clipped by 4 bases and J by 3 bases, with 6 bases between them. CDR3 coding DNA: TGTGCCAGCAGTTGGGGGCACACCGGGGAGCTGTTTTTT. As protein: CASSWGHTGELFF.

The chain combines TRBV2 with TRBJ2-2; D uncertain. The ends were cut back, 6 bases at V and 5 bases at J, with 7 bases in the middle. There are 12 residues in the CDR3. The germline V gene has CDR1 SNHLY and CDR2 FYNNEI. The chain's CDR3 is CASRLFTGELFF. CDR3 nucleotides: TGTGCCAGCAGGTTATTTACCGGGGAGCTGTTTTTT.

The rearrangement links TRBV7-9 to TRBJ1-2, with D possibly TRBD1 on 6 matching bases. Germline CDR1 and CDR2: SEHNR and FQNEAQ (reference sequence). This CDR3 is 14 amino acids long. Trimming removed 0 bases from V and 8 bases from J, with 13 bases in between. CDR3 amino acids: CASSLAAGAGGYTF. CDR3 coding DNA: TGTGCCAGCAGCTTAGCGGCAGGGGCCGGCGGCTACACCTTC.

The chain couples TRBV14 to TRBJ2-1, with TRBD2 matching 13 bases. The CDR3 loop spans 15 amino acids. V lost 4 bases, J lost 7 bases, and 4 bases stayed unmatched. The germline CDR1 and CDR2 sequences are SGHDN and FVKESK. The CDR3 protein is CASSRWTSGGNEQFF. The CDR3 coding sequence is TGTGCCAGCAGCCGTTGGACTAGCGGGGGAAATGAGCAGTTCTTC.

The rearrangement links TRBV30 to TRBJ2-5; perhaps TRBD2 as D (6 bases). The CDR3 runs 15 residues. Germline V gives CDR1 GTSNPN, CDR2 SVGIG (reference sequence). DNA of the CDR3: TGTGCTACGTCTTCTGGGCTAGCGAAACAAGAGACCCAGTACTTC. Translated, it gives CATSSGLAKQETQYF.

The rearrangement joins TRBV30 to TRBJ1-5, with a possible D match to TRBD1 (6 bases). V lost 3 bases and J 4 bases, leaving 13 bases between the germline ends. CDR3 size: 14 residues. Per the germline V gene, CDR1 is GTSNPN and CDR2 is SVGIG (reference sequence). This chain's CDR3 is CAWSTGTGNQPQHF. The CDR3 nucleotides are TGTGCCTGGAGCACAGGGACGGGGAATCAGCCCCAGCATTTT.

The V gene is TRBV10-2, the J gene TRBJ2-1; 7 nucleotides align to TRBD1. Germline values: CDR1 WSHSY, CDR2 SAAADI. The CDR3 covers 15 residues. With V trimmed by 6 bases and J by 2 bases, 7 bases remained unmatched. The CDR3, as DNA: TGCGCCAGCAGAGATGACAGGGCCCCCTACAATGAGCAGTTCTTC. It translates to CASRDDRAPYNEQFF.

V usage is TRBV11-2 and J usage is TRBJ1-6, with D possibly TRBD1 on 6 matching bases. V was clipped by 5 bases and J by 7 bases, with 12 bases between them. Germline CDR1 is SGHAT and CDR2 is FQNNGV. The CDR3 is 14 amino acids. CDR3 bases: TGTGCCAGCAGCACCACAGGGCTCAATTCACCCCTCCACTTT. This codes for CASSTTGLNSPLHF. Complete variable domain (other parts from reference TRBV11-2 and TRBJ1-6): EAGVAQSPRYKIIEKRQSVAFWCNPISGHATLYWYQQILGQGPKLLIQFQNNGVVDDSQLPKDRFSAERLKGVDSTLKIQPAKLEDSAVYLCASSTTGLNSPLHFGNGTRLTVT.

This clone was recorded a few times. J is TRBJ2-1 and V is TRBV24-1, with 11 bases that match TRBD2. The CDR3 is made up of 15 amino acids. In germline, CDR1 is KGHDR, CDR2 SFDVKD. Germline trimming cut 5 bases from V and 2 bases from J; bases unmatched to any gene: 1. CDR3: CATSGGLAAYNEQFF. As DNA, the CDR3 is TGTGCCACCAGTGGGGGACTAGCGGCCTACAATGAGCAGTTCTTC.